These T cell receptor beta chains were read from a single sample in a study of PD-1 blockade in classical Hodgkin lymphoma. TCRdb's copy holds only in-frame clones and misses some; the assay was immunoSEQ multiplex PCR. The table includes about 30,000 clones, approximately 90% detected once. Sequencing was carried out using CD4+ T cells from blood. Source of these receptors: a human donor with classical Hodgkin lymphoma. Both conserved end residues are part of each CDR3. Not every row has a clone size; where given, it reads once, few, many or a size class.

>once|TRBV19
CASRSGSPLRDEQFF
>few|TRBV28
CASSFPAGGRDQPQHF
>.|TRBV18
CASSPRAGAWSYNEQFF
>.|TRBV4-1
CASSQDQIRGTANTGELFF
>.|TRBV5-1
CASSPRQGGVTEAFF
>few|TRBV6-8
CASPVILPDRGRDGYTF
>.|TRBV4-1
CASSLGSRANTEAFF
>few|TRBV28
CASSRTFARTEAFF
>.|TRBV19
CASSPVEIPNTEAFF
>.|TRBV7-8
CASSLAGVNYGYTF
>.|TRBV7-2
CASGPGPNTEAFF
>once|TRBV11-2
CASSPGQAGADTQYF
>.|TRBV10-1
CAAQGTQWGGNQPQHF
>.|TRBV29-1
CSVAGTEAFF
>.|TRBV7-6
CASSPVPQDNEQFF
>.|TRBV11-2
CASSQDRGLRLGEKLFF
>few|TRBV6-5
CASTRLAGTYEQYF
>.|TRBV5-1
CASSGQGARGYTF
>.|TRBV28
CASRTGAGGNQPQHF
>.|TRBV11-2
CASSLTGGAYGYTF
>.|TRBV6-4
CASSRTSGSTDTQYF
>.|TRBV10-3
CAISESGSRTSGREPYEQYF
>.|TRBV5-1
CASSAPGQGASGELFF
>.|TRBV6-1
CASSASPNDHPWEQFF
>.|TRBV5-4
CASSAQGWNEKLFF
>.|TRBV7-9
CASSRAGGSRNTEAFF
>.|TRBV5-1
CASSWGDRSQYEQYF
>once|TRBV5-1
CASSLSVQSDTQYF
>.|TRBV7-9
CASSAGRGDTEAFF
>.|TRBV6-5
CASSWGQNTEAFF
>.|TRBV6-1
CASSSDRVGNEQFF
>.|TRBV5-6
CASSLVAGGSYNEQFF
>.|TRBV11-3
CASSRSRDLPIEGEKLFF
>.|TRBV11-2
CASSKHRDTQYF
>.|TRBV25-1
CASSDYRDYPVEAFF
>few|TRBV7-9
CATTDSPNTEAFF
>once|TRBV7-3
CASSPQGGGHNEQFF
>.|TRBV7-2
CASSLRWEGTIAKNIQYF
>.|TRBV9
CASSAHGRNEKLFF
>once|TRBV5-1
CASSFKDRNTGELFF
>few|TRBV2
CASSEEVGDGYTF
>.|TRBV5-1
CASSLAPNLGAGELFF
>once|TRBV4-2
CASSQEASGSLQGEQFF
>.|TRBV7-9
CASSLDQGPSYGYTF
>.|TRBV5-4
CASSLDGTGELFF
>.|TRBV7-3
CASSLNSGGEAFF
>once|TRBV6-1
CASSTGTSSHEQYF
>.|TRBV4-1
CASSQEVTHSYNEQFF
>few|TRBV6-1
CASSETGNGYGYTF
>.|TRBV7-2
CASSLGRGLGETQYF
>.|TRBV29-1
CSVALSTDQSYEQYF
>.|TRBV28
CASKSGSTFF
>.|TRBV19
CASSISDQPQHF
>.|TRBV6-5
CASRRTSGNYNEQFF
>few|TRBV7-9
CASSGTGVWTEAFF
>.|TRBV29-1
CSVGGGLSILNEKLFF
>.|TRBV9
CASSVWGGNTGELFF
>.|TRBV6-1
CASSEARFYQETQYF
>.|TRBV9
CASSPRTSGSTGELFF
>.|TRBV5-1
CASSLAGQGVSYEQYF